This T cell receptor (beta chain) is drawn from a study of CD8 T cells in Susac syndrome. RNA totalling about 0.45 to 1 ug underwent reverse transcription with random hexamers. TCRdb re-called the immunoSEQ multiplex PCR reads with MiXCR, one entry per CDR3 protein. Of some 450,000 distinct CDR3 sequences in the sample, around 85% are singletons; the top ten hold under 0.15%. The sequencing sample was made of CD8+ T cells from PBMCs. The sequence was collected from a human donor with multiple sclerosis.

The CDR3 reads CASSQVEGSSYNEQFF. CDR3 coding DNA: TGCGCCAGCAGCCAAGTCGAAGGGAGCTCCTACAATGAGCAGTTCTTC. V gene TRBV4-1 combines with J gene TRBJ2-1; D might be TRBD2 (5 bases). Trimming cost V 1 base and J 0 bases, with 10 bases left between them. The CDR3 consists of 16 residues. Germline CDR1 reads MGHRA; CDR2 reads YSYEKL.